Each of the 23 T cell receptor beta chains below was sequenced from the same sample in a study of human T cells and chemical hapten exposure. TCRdb reprocessed the RACE reads via MiXCR and lists one record per CDR3 protein. This sample has roughly 80,000 distinct CDR3 sequences, with approximately 11% found just once. Time point in this sample: patch test 1, 2 weeks after DPC sensitization. As to treatment: therapeutic diphenylcyclopropenone sensitization with weekly scalp DPC. Sequences were derived from whole blood, sampled in connection with sensitization to the hapten diphenylcyclopropenone (DPC). These receptors all stem from a woman between 45 and 65 years old with alopecia areata. Some clones in this sample may be carry-over from other donors' samples.

This clonotype has ten or more counts. V is TRBV4-3 and J is TRBJ2-7; 7 nucleotides match TRBD2. V lost 2 bases to trimming and J lost 3 bases; unmatched junction nucleotides: 7. The CDR3 spans 15 residues. CDR1 is LGHNA, CDR2 YSLEER, per germline. CDR3 DNA sequence: TGCGCCAGCAGCCAACAAGAAGCGGGAATCTACGAGCAGTACTTC. Translating gives CASSQQEAGIYEQYF.

The chain is built from TRBV18 and TRBJ2-3; no firm D call. The V gene's germline CDR1 is KGHSH and CDR2 LQKENI. The CDR3 runs to 16 residues. V shed 3 bases and J shed 5 bases, with 18 bases lying between them. The CDR3 DNA sequence: TGTGCCAGCTCACCGAAGAACTACTTAGAGAAAGATACGCAGTATTTT. This encodes CASSPKNYLEKDTQYF.

This clonotype came up many times. The chain carries TRBV29-1 and TRBJ2-7; perhaps D is TRBD1 or TRBD2 (5 bases each). This CDR3 region has 14 residues. The V gene lost 4 bases and the J gene lost 0 bases, with 13 bases spanning the gap. Germline V gives CDR1 SQVTM, CDR2 ANQGSEA. CDR3 sequence: CSVARDRSSYEQYF. CDR3 DNA sequence: TGCAGCGTTGCCCGGGACCGCAGCTCCTACGAGCAGTACTTC.

This clonotype was counted many times. J is TRBJ1-1 and V is TRBV7-9, with 8 bases that match TRBD1. The germline V gene encodes CDR1 SEHNR and CDR2 FQNEAQ (reference sequence). CDR3 length: 17 amino acids. With 1 base clipped from V and 4 bases from J, the junction kept 11 bases outside the gene matches. DNA for the CDR3: TGTGCCAGCAGCTTAGGGTGGCAGGGGGCGCGGGGCACTGAAGCTTTCTTT. Translation: CASSLGWQGARGTEAFF.

The V gene is TRBV7-8, the J gene TRBJ2-2, with D possibly being TRBD1 (5 bases). This CDR3 region has 15 residues. CDR1 and CDR2 from the germline V gene are SGHVS and FQNEAQ. The V gene lost 2 bases and the J gene lost 5 bases, with 12 bases spanning the gap. In nucleotides, the CDR3 is TGTGCCAGCAGCTTAATCCAGGGCTGGACCGGGGAGCTGTTTTTT. Amino acid sequence: CASSLIQGWTGELFF. Combining the CDR3 with reference TRBV7-8 and TRBJ2-2 gives the whole variable domain GAGVSQSPRYKVAKRGQDVALRCDPISGHVSLFWYQQALGQGPEFLTYFQNEAQLDKSGLPSDRFFAERPEGSVSTLKIQRTQQEDSAVYLCASSLIQGWTGELFFGEGSRLTVL.

This clonotype has ten or more counts. Sequence at one end of the junction differs from germline and may be a read error. The chain combines TRBV7-7 with TRBJ2-6; D is unresolved. CDR1 is SSHAT and CDR2 is FNYEAQ in the germline V gene (reference sequence). There are 16 residues in the CDR3. CDR3 region: CASSLSDNPGANVLTF. CDR3 coding DNA: TGTGCTAGCAGCTTGTCAGACAACCCTGGGGCCAACGTCCTGACTTTC.

The chain couples TRBV12-3 or TRBV12-4 to TRBJ2-1; 7 bases are shared with TRBD1. Losses at the gene ends were 6 bases for V and 6 bases for J; bases not matched to a gene: 8. The CDR3 is made up of 14 amino acids. CDR3 nucleotide sequence: TGTGCCAGCAGCCTTGACAGGGAACTCAATGAGCAGTTCTTC. It translates to CASSLDRELNEQFF.

This clonotype occurred many times. The V gene is TRBV20-1, the J gene TRBJ1-5; no firm D call. The CDR3 length is 16 residues. Deletions cut 1 base from V and 6 bases from J, with 19 bases between. Germline V gene sequence: CDR1 DFQATT, CDR2 SNEGSKA (reference sequence). The CDR3 reads CSARVGGESSRQPQHF. The CDR3 DNA follows: TGCAGTGCTAGAGTTGGCGGAGAGTCCTCGCGTCAGCCCCAGCATTTT.

This clonotype showed up many times. The chain carries TRBV2 and TRBJ1-5; D ambiguous. CDR1 is SNHLY and CDR2 is FYNNEI in the germline V gene. CDR3 length equals 13 residues. Trimming took off 7 bases at V and 0 bases at J, with 7 bases between the two ends. The CDR3 DNA follows: TGTGCCAGCACACAGTATAGCAATCAGCCCCAGCATTTT. Protein product: CASTQYSNQPQHF.

There are a few counts of this clonotype. The V call is TRBV20-1, the J call TRBJ2-7; perhaps TRBD1 as D (6 bases). The V gene's germline CDR1 is DFQATT and CDR2 SNEGSKA (reference sequence). This CDR3 is 15 amino acids long. The germline V and J ends were trimmed by 3 bases and 0 bases, with 15 bases remaining between them. The CDR3 nucleotides read TGCAGTGCTAGGTTCCGAACAGGGAGCTCCTACGAGCAGTACTTC. Its translation is CSARFRTGSSYEQYF.

This clonotype was counted ten times or more. The chain recombines TRBV6-4 with TRBJ2-3; TRBD1 agrees at 9 bases. V trimming: 6 bases; J trimming: 5 bases; junction bases outside the gene matches: 6. The CDR3 contains 14 residues. Germline lookup yields CDR1 MRHNA and CDR2 SNTAGT. The CDR3 nucleotides are TGTGCCAGCAGGCGGGACAGGGCAGGAGATACGCAGTATTTT. Its translation: CASRRDRAGDTQYF.

This clonotype was recorded many times. The genes are TRBV5-8 and TRBJ1-2, with 7 bases that match TRBD1. Germline V CDR1 and CDR2: SGHTS, YDEGEE. The V and J ends lost 4 bases and 6 bases, in that order; junction bases with no gene match: 9. The CDR3 totals 14 residues. CDR3 sequence (DNA): TGTGCCAGCAGCCTTTCCAGGGGGGTTAATGGCTACACCTTC. Protein product: CASSLSRGVNGYTF.

The V gene is TRBV7-9, the J gene TRBJ2-7; D is ambiguous. Germline loops: CDR1 SEHNR, CDR2 FQNEAQ (reference sequence). Trimming cost V 1 base and J 0 bases, with 10 bases left between them. The CDR3 extends over 15 amino acids. CDR3 DNA sequence: TGTGCCAGCAGCTTAGGGCAGTTTAGCTCCTACGAGCAGTACTTC. Amino acids: CASSLGQFSSYEQYF.

This clonotype was observed at least ten times. The chain has TRBV29-1 and TRBJ2-7; 11 bases are shared with TRBD2. The CDR3 length is 14 residues. The germline V gene has CDR1 SQVTM and CDR2 ANQGSEA. The J segment lost 7 bases and the V segment lost 5 bases, leaving 10 bases of the junction unmatched. The CDR3 DNA sequence: TGCAGCGTTAGGATTAGCGGGAGGGCCGGGGAGCAGTACTTC. It codes for CSVRISGRAGEQYF.

This clonotype has more than one count but fewer than ten. This rearrangement joins TRBV6-5 to TRBJ1-5; TRBD1 might be the D (5 bases). Per the germline V gene, CDR1 is MNHEY and CDR2 is SVGAGI. The CDR3 runs 16 residues. Trimming took off 2 bases at V and 4 bases at J, with 15 bases between the two ends. The CDR3 sequence is CASSYGPPQGNQPQHF. The DNA of the CDR3 is TGTGCCAGCAGTTACGGGCCACCTCAGGGTAATCAGCCCCAGCATTTT.

In this sample, this clonotype turned up many times. The J gene is TRBJ1-4, the V gene TRBV7-2, with D maybe TRBD1 (5 bases). The CDR3 is made up of 12 amino acids. Germline V CDR1 and CDR2: SGHTA, FQGNSA. Trimming took 6 bases from V and 8 from J, leaving 10 bases between them. The CDR3 DNA reads TGTGCCAGCAGATCCGGACACGAAAAACTGTTTTTT. Translating gives CASRSGHEKLFF.

This clonotype appeared a few times. V and J are TRBV20-1 and TRBJ2-3; 7 bases map to TRBD2. The trim removed 6 bases at V and 0 bases at J, leaving 18 bases unmatched. This CDR3 spans 18 amino acids. Germline CDR1 is DFQATT and CDR2 is SNEGSKA (reference sequence). This CDR3 reads CSANMDRRTSPSTDTQYF. DNA of the CDR3: TGCAGTGCCAACATGGACCGGAGGACTAGTCCTAGCACAGATACGCAGTATTTT.

The V gene is TRBV5-5, the J gene TRBJ1-5; possibly TRBD1 for D (5 bases). This CDR3 has 14 residues. V was cut by 1 base and J by 4 bases, with 9 bases left in between. Germline CDR1 is SGHKS and CDR2 is YYEKEE (reference sequence). The CDR3 sequence: CASSLIPGNQPQHF. CDR3 sequence (DNA): TGTGCCAGCAGCTTGATCCCAGGGAATCAGCCCCAGCATTTT. The entire variable domain, with the rest obtained from reference TRBV5-5 and TRBJ1-5, is as follows: DAGVTQSPTHLIKTRGQQVTLRCSPISGHKSVSWYQQVLGQGPQFIFQYYEKEERGRGNFPDRFSARQFPNYSSELNVNALLLGDSALYLCASSLIPGNQPQHFGDGTRLSIL.

The J gene is TRBJ1-1, the V gene TRBV27; possible D gene TRBD1, 6 bases. The V and J ends lost 4 bases and 0 bases respectively, with 27 bases between them. This CDR3 contains 20 residues. Germline CDR1 MNHEY, CDR2 SMNVEV (reference sequence). CDR3 bases: TGTGCCAGCAGTTCCGTTATACGACAGGCGTCGGGGGGATTGAACACTGAAGCTTTCTTT. This codes for CASSSVIRQASGGLNTEAFF.

This clonotype was recorded many times. J is TRBJ2-3 and V is TRBV28; tentatively, D is TRBD1 (5 bases). Germline V lookup: CDR1 MDHEN, CDR2 SYDVKM. The CDR3 has 14 residues. The V gene lost 7 bases and the J gene lost 2 bases, with 13 bases spanning the gap. The CDR3 is CASKGAFVTDTQYF. The CDR3 nucleotides are TGTGCCAGCAAAGGGGCTTTCGTCACAGATACGCAGTATTTT.

V and J are TRBV11-3 and TRBJ2-1; D remains unclear. Trimming took off 4 bases at V and 7 bases at J, with 11 bases between the two ends. The CDR3 loop spans 13 amino acids. Germline-derived CDR1 and CDR2 are SGHNT and YENEEA. The CDR3 bases are TGTGCCAGCAGCTACTACAGAAGGAATGAGCAGTTCTTC. Translating gives CASSYYRRNEQFF.

This clonotype turned up a few times. The CDR3 DNA sequence: TGTGCCAGCAGTTTTCGCAGGGCGGGGACAGATACGCAGTATTTT. It codes for CASSFRRAGTDTQYF. V gene TRBV12-3 or TRBV12-4 combines with J gene TRBJ2-3; D might be TRBD2 (6 bases). The CDR3 extends over 15 amino acids. V lost 3 bases, J lost 3 bases, and 13 bases lay in between.

This clonotype was detected only a few times. The chain carries TRBV6-4 and TRBJ1-5; D is perhaps TRBD1 (6 bases). Trimming pared 2 bases from V and 6 bases from J, leaving 14 bases between. There are 15 residues in the CDR3. Germline V gene data show CDR1 as MRHNA and CDR2 as SNTAGT. The CDR3 coding sequence is TGTGCCAGCAGTGACCCAGGGGCACAATGTCAGCCCCAGCATTTT. Protein sequence: CASSDPGAQCQPQHF.